The T cell receptor (beta chain) described here comes from a study of patients and donors after allogeneic stem cell transplantation. TCRdb itself ran the RT-PCR reads through MiXCR, one entry per CDR3 protein. This table holds about 960,000 distinct CDR3 sequences, more than 15% found once. The V end was cut by 0 bases, the J end by 5 bases, with 11 bases between. There are 15 residues in the CDR3. The V gene's germline CDR1 is SGHRS and CDR2 YFSETQ. The chain recombines TRBV5-1 with TRBJ2-2; D gene unclear. The sequence was collected from a human donor who was either an allogeneic HSCT recipient or a stem cell or donor lymphocyte infusion donor (not recorded which). It is not recorded whose cells these are; they may come from a transplant donor. The sequencing sample was made of blood, either unsorted or a sorted T cell fraction (not recorded which). This chain's CDR3 is CASSLAWAGTGELFF. For the CDR3, the DNA is TGCGCCAGCAGCTTGGCCTGGGCTGGTACCGGGGAGCTGTTTTTT.